The 9 T cell receptor beta chains in this list originate from one sample, sequenced in a study of CD8+CD57+ T cells in acquired aplastic anemia. CDR3 and TCR beta VDJ profiling relied on a genomic DNA template. TCRdb re-derived calls from the reads in MiXCR, one entry per CDR3 protein. The sample holds 350,000 to 450,000 distinct CDR3 sequences, approximately 70% seen once. Input material: sorted CD4+, CD8+, or CD8+CD57+ T cells (not recorded which) from PBMCs. Every receptor here comes from a human donor in good health, serving as a control.

In the case of this clonotype: Likely a read error: the CDR3 ends without its conserved phenylalanine or tryptophan. The DNA is left out, because the CDR3 cannot be placed on it with certainty; the CDR3 is given as TCRdb lists it. The chain is built from TRBV7-9 and TRBJ1-1; the table's TRBD1 call for D was not verified on the DNA. A total of 13 residues make up the CDR3, ends included. The V gene's germline CDR1 is SEHNR and CDR2 FQNEAQ (reference sequence). CDR3 residues: CASSLWTGTGWSD.

Comment on this clonotype: A junction boundary mismatches the germline segment, possibly from a read error. V gene TRBV7-9 combines with J gene TRBJ2-3; D might be TRBD1 (6 bases). The CDR3 has 14 residues. The V gene's germline CDR1 is SEHNR and CDR2 FQNEAQ (reference sequence). CDR3 coding DNA: TGTGCCAGCAGCTCCGGACAGACGTCAATCACAGATACGTTT. Translating gives CASSSGQTSITDTF.

V usage is TRBV7-8 and J usage is TRBJ1-1; TRBD1 might be the D (5 bases). CDR1 and CDR2 from the germline V gene are SGHVS and FQNEAQ. The V end was cut by 4 bases, the J end by 13 bases, with 25 bases between. This CDR3 has 15 amino acids. The CDR3 DNA reads TGTGCCAGCAGCTCCCGACGGGGCATGGTGTCTGAGCATTTCTTT. It encodes CASSSRRGMVSEHFF. Drawing the rest from reference TRBV7-8 and TRBJ1-1, the complete variable domain is GAGVSQSPRYKVAKRGQDVALRCDPISGHVSLFWYQQALGQGPEFLTYFQNEAQLDKSGLPSDRFFAERPEGSVSTLKIQRTQQEDSAVYLCASSSRRGMVSEHFFGQGTRLTVV.

V usage is TRBV9 and J usage is TRBJ2-7; D call uncertain. The CDR3 spans 13 residues. Trimming removed 3 bases from V and 5 bases from J, with 12 bases in between. The germline V gene has CDR1 SGDLS and CDR2 YYNGEE. CDR3 bases: TGTGCCAGCAGCGCGGTGCTCGACGACGAGCAGTACTTC. It specifies CASSAVLDDEQYF.

The V call is TRBV12-3 or TRBV12-4, the J call TRBJ2-2, with D maybe TRBD2 (7 bases). Between the trimmed V and J ends, which lost 10 bases and 3 bases, there was a span of 24 bases. This CDR3 is built from 17 residues. This CDR3 reads CANTLPGGGVHTGELFF. The CDR3 nucleotides read TGTGCCAACACCCTCCCTGGAGGGGGGGTCCACACCGGGGAGCTGTTTTTT.

The chain recombines TRBV20-1 with TRBJ2-6; D not resolved. The V and J ends lost 3 bases and 2 bases respectively, with 17 bases between them. The CDR3 has 17 amino acids. Germline V CDR1 and CDR2: DFQATT, SNEGSKA (reference sequence). The CDR3 is CSASMTRNYAGANVLTF. The CDR3 coding sequence is TGCAGTGCTAGCATGACACGCAACTATGCTGGGGCCAACGTCCTGACTTTC.

The chain uses TRBV7-2 and TRBJ1-1, with 8 positions matching TRBD1. This CDR3 has 16 residues. V lost 5 bases to trimming and J lost 1 base; unmatched junction nucleotides: 9. Germline V lookup: CDR1 SGHTA, CDR2 FQGNSA. CDR3 coding DNA: TGTGCCAGCAGCCGGGCAGGGGGCGCGAAGAACACTGAAGCTTTCTTT. Amino acids: CASSRAGGAKNTEAFF.

This chain connects TRBV7-3 to TRBJ2-7; TRBD1 matches at 9 bases. Losses at the gene ends were 5 bases for V and 6 bases for J; bases not matched to a gene: 5. Germline loops: CDR1 SGHTA, CDR2 FQGTGA. There are 13 residues in the CDR3. CDR3 amino acids: CASSGRTGVEQYF. The DNA for the CDR3 is TGTGCCAGCAGCGGGAGGACAGGGGTCGAGCAGTACTTC.

On this clonotype itself: With a much larger clone just one base away, this may be a read error. This is likely a read error, given that the CDR3 carries no conserved phenylalanine or tryptophan at its end. CDR3 loop: CASSRLAGERETQYS. The CDR3, as DNA: TGTGCCAGCAGTCGACTAGCGGGGGAGCGGGAGACCCAGTACTCC. The chain employs TRBV6-1 and TRBJ2-5, with 12 bases fitting TRBD2. The CDR3 extends over 15 amino acids. The germline V gene encodes CDR1 MNHNS and CDR2 SASEGT. V was clipped by 5 bases and J by 5 bases; unmatched bases: 6.